This T cell receptor beta chain was sequenced during a study of T cell repertoires in cytomegalovirus infection. About the study: An indication of both CMV infection and matching HLA type came from public TCR beta signatures.

In its sample, this clonotype was seen a few times. What it binds is unknown. General study results and limits: Ex vivo, HLA-C-restricted CMV-specific TCR beta clonotypes prevailed over the rest of the response.

One entry per CDR3 protein, called by TCRdb with MiXCR from the reads. The sample holds around 740,000 distinct CDR3 sequences, 35% seen once. This receptor was obtained from a human donor in good health (CMV status not recorded). Some clones in this sample may be carry-over from other donors' samples. Material: PBMCs.

The CDR3 is CAISPLGGNTEAFF. CDR3 nucleotides: TGTGCCATCAGCCCTTTAGGGGGCAACACTGAAGCTTTCTTT. This chain connects TRBV10-3 to TRBJ1-1, with 7 bases matching TRBD1. This CDR3 has 14 amino acids. Germline V gene data show CDR1 as ENHRY and CDR2 as SYGVKD. The trim removed 6 bases at V and 2 bases at J, leaving 6 bases unmatched.